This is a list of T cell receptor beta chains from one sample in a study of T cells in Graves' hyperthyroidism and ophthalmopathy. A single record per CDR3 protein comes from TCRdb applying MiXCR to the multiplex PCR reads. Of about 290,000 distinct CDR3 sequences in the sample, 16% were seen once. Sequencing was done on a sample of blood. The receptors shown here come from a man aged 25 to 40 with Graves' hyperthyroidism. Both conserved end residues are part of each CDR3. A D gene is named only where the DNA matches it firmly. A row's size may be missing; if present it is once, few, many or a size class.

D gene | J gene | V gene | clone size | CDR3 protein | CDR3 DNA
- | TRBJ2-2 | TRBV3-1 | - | CASSPKNTGELFF | TGTGCCAGCAGCCCAAAGAACACCGGGGAGCTGTTTTTT
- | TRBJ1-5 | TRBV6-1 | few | CASSTRGEGSNQPQHF | TGTGCCAGCAGCACTAGAGGGGAAGGTAGCAATCAGCCCCAGCATTTT
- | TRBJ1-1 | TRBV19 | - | CASNQQGEAFF | TGTGCCAGTAACCAACAGGGAGAAGCTTTCTTT
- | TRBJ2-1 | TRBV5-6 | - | CASSSTHSRDFDSSSYNEQFF | TGTGCCAGCAGCTCTACGCACAGCCGGGACTTCGACAGCAGCTCCTACAATGAGCAGTTCTTC
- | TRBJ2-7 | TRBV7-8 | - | CASSGTVSTYEQYF | TGTGCCAGCAGCGGAACGGTCTCCACCTACGAGCAGTACTTC
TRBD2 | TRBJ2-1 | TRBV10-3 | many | CAISAGGSKRNEQFF | TGTGCCATCAGTGCTGGCGGGAGCAAGAGGAATGAGCAGTTCTTC
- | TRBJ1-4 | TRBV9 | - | CASSPADGSRKLFF | TGTGCCAGCAGCCCAGCGGACGGGTCCCGAAAACTGTTTTTT
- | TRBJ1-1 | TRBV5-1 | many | CASSLYQGNTEAFF | TGCGCCAGCAGCTTGTATCAGGGGAACACTGAAGCTTTCTTT
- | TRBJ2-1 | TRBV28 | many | CASSLVRPSSYNEQFF | TGTGCCAGCAGTTTAGTAAGGCCTAGCTCCTACAATGAGCAGTTCTTC
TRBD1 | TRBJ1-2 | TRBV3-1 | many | CASSQPTGGGYTF | TGTGCCAGCAGCCAACCGACAGGGGGAGGCTACACCTTC
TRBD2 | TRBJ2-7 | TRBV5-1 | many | CASSSEGTSGIYEQYF | TGCGCCAGCAGCTCGGAGGGGACTAGCGGTATCTACGAGCAGTACTTC
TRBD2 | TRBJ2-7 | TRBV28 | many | CASSPGLAGVEQYF | TGTGCCAGCAGTCCGGGACTAGCGGGAGTCGAGCAGTACTTC
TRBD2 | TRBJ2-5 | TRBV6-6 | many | CASSYSGLAGVYGETQYF | TGTGCCAGCAGTTACTCTGGTCTAGCGGGAGTGTATGGAGAGACCCAGTACTTC
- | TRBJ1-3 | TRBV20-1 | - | CSARELADLRNTIYF | TGCAGTGCTAGAGAATTAGCTGATCTGCGAAACACCATATATTTT
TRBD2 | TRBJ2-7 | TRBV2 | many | CASTDTAGTSGPSSYEQYF | TGTGCCAGCACGGATACGGCCGGGACTAGCGGTCCTAGCTCCTACGAGCAGTACTTC
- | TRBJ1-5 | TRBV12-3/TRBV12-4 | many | CASSFGLKGNQPQHF | TGTGCCAGCAGTTTTGGTTTAAAGGGCAATCAGCCCCAGCATTTT
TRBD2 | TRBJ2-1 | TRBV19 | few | CASSPSASGRALFGGEQFF | TGTGCCAGTAGTCCCTCGGCTAGCGGGAGGGCCTTATTTGGGGGTGAGCAGTTCTTC
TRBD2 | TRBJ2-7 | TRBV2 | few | CASPVGLAEAPKYEQYF | TGTGCCTCCCCCGTAGGGCTAGCGGAAGCCCCGAAGTACGAGCAGTACTTC
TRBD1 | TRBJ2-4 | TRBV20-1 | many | CSAELTGGRNIQYF | TGCAGTGCAGAACTGACAGGGGGGAGAAACATTCAGTACTTC
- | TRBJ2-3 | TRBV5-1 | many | CASSLGASDTQYF | TGCGCCAGCAGCTTGGGGGCGTCAGATACGCAGTATTTT
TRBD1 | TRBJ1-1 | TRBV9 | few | CASSTQGQGNTEAFF | TGTGCCAGCAGCACCCAGGGACAGGGGAACACTGAAGCTTTCTTT
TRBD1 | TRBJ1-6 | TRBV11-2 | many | CASSGTGPQMPLHF | TGTGCCAGCAGTGGGACAGGCCCCCAAATGCCCCTCCACTTT
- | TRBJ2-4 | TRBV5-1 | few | CASSLRADLAKNIQYF | TGCGCCAGCAGCTTGAGGGCAGACCTAGCCAAAAACATTCAGTACTTC
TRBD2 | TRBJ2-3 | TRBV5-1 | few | CASSLRLAGVLTDTQYF | TGCGCCAGCAGCTTGCGGCTAGCGGGAGTATTAACAGATACGCAGTATTTT